This is a list of T cell receptor beta chains from one sample in a study of cytomegalovirus exposure and HLA in healthy donors. Libraries were prepared by immunoSEQ multiplex PCR; TCRdb keeps only in-frame clonotypes and omits some of them. The sample has more than 95,000 clones; about 77% are singletons. Source material: PBMCs. These receptors all stem from a woman aged 18-35 years in good health and CMV-seropositive. CDR3s leave out the opening cysteine and the closing phenylalanine or tryptophan. Each record gives: clone size, V gene, D gene, J gene, CDR3 protein. D genes are given only for firm matches. Expanded clones get a size class; other rows say once, few or many, or leave the size out.

abundance: NA; v_gene: TRBV6-5; d_gene: NA; j_gene: TRBJ2-1; CDR3aa: ASSYGGGAYNEQF
abundance: few; v_gene: TRBV7-9; d_gene: NA; j_gene: TRBJ2-7; CDR3aa: SSSPPGYEQY
abundance: NA; v_gene: TRBV6-5; d_gene: TRBD1; j_gene: TRBJ1-2; CDR3aa: ASSGQESYGYT
abundance: NA; v_gene: TRBV7-6; d_gene: TRBD2; j_gene: TRBJ2-3; CDR3aa: ASSSRGGAGTDTQY
abundance: NA; v_gene: TRBV27; d_gene: TRBD1; j_gene: TRBJ1-3; CDR3aa: ASRLTGLSGNTIY
abundance: NA; v_gene: TRBV7-9; d_gene: NA; j_gene: TRBJ1-1; CDR3aa: ASSQQGNTEAF
abundance: NA; v_gene: TRBV15; d_gene: NA; j_gene: TRBJ2-1; CDR3aa: ATSRDQGLGNEQF
abundance: NA; v_gene: TRBV6-1; d_gene: NA; j_gene: TRBJ2-1; CDR3aa: ASSEMDTFGNEQF
abundance: NA; v_gene: TRBV5-4; d_gene: NA; j_gene: TRBJ2-3; CDR3aa: ASSLNAGTDTQY
abundance: NA; v_gene: TRBV30; d_gene: NA; j_gene: TRBJ1-3; CDR3aa: AWTSSGNTIY
abundance: NA; v_gene: TRBV5-1; d_gene: NA; j_gene: TRBJ2-7; CDR3aa: ASSLGVMGASYEQY
abundance: once; v_gene: TRBV7-3; d_gene: NA; j_gene: TRBJ1-1; CDR3aa: ASSLRGGGTEAF
abundance: few; v_gene: TRBV10-3; d_gene: TRBD2; j_gene: TRBJ2-1; CDR3aa: AISESEASGDYNEQF
abundance: NA; v_gene: TRBV9; d_gene: TRBD1; j_gene: TRBJ1-1; CDR3aa: ASSPGGTVEAF
abundance: many; v_gene: TRBV4-3; d_gene: TRBD2; j_gene: TRBJ2-1; CDR3aa: ASSQTSGSRVGEQF
abundance: NA; v_gene: TRBV2; d_gene: TRBD2; j_gene: TRBJ2-7; CDR3aa: ASSEAPQAGALNTYEQY
abundance: NA; v_gene: TRBV5-4; d_gene: TRBD2; j_gene: NA; CDR3aa: ASSPQGLAGLTEQY
abundance: few; v_gene: TRBV5-4; d_gene: NA; j_gene: TRBJ2-1; CDR3aa: ASSLGTLTYNEQF
abundance: NA; v_gene: TRBV4-3; d_gene: TRBD1; j_gene: TRBJ1-2; CDR3aa: ASSRLGQGDYGYT
abundance: NA; v_gene: TRBV6-5; d_gene: NA; j_gene: TRBJ1-3; CDR3aa: ASRMTGDTIY
abundance: NA; v_gene: TRBV10-1; d_gene: TRBD1; j_gene: TRBJ2-2; CDR3aa: ASRPSTGRGNTGELF
abundance: NA; v_gene: TRBV9; d_gene: TRBD2; j_gene: TRBJ2-7; CDR3aa: ASSVGVIAGTYEQY
abundance: NA; v_gene: TRBV5-8; d_gene: NA; j_gene: TRBJ1-5; CDR3aa: ASSLWVEGSLSQH
abundance: NA; v_gene: TRBV5-6; d_gene: TRBD2; j_gene: TRBJ2-1; CDR3aa: ASSFQTSAVNEQF
abundance: NA; v_gene: TRBV2; d_gene: NA; j_gene: TRBJ1-2; CDR3aa: ASTGSGSSSYT
abundance: NA; v_gene: TRBV6-1; d_gene: TRBD1; j_gene: TRBJ1-1; CDR3aa: ASSGTGDTEAF
abundance: NA; v_gene: TRBV7-3; d_gene: TRBD2; j_gene: TRBJ2-3; CDR3aa: ASSPSGAGGTTDTQY
abundance: NA; v_gene: TRBV14; d_gene: TRBD2; j_gene: TRBJ2-2; CDR3aa: ASSQQRLAGGTGELF